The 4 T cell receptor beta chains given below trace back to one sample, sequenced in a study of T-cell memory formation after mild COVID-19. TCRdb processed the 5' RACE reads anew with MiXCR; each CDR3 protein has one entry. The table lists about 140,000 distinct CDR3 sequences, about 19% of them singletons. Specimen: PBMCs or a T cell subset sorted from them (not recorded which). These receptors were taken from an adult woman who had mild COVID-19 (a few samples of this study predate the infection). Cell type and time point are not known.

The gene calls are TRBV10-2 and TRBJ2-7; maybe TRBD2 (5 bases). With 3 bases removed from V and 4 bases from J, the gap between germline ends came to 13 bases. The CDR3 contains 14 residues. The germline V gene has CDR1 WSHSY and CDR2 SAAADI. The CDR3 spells CASSDQGRRYEQYF. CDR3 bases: TGCGCCAGCAGTGATCAAGGGAGACGGTACGAGCAGTACTTC.

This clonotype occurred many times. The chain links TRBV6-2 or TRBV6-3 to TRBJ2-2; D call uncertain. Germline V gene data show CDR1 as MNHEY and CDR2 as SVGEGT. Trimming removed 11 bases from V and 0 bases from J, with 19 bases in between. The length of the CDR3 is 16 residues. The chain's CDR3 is CAAGRGRYSNTGELFF. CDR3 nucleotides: TGTGCCGCTGGGCGAGGCCGGTACTCGAACACCGGGGAGCTGTTTTTT.

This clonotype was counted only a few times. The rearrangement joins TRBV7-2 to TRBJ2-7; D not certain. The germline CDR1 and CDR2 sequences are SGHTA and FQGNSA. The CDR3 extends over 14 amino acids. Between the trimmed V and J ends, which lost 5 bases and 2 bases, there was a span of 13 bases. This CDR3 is CASSRSGPTYEQYF. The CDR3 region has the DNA TGTGCCAGCAGCAGGTCCGGACCGACCTACGAGCAGTACTTC. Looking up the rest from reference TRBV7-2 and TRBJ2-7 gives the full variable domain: GAGVSQSPSNKVTEKGKDVELRCDPISGHTALYWYRQSLGQGLEFLIYFQGNSAPDKSGLPSDRFSAERTGGSVSTLTIQRTQQEDSAVYLCASSRSGPTYEQYFGPGTRLTVT.

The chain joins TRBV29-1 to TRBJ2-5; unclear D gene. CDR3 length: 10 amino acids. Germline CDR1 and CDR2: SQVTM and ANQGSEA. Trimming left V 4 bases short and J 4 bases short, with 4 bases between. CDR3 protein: CSVVRETQYF. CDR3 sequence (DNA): TGCAGCGTTGTAAGAGAGACCCAGTACTTC.